A selection of T cell receptor beta chains follows, all from one sample in a study of cytomegalovirus exposure and HLA in healthy donors. Only in-frame clones appear in the TCRdb table, and some are missing; sequencing was by immunoSEQ multiplex PCR. The sample holds 150,000 to 200,000 clones; around 82% are singletons and the top ten take about 1.5%. The specimen was PBMCs. All receptors come from a male donor in good health and CMV-seronegative. Each CDR3 is given without its conserved first and last residue. The size entry is marked missing in some rows and otherwise reads once, few, many or a size class.

abundance	v_gene	j_gene	CDR3aa
once	TRBV9	TRBJ2-7	ASSVGQASVYEQY
NA	TRBV30	TRBJ1-1	AWSVAGGGIEAF
NA	TRBV19	TRBJ1-1	ASSTGQDNRAAF
NA	TRBV7-6	TRBJ1-3	ASSSRRQGASGNTIY
NA	TRBV28	TRBJ2-1	ASRLAGGVNEQF
once	TRBV27	TRBJ2-5	ASSLSAAGRRETQY
NA	TRBV15	TRBJ1-5	ATSVGTAYSNQPQH
NA	TRBV15	TRBJ1-4	ATSRDQAGPHEKLF
NA	TRBV7-6	TRBJ2-1	ASSQGAGNRYNEQF
NA	TRBV30	TRBJ2-7	AWSTGRGAYEQY
NA	TRBV10-2	TRBJ2-1	ASSVANNNEQF
once	TRBV2	TRBJ1-5	ASSYQGATGVSQPQH
NA	TRBV5-1	TRBJ2-1	ASSLVSQGVGNEQF
NA	TRBV7-6	TRBJ2-7	ASSGWDSPSMGYEQY
NA	TRBV6-1	TRBJ2-7	ASIRQRSYEQY
NA	TRBV7-2	TRBJ2-7	ASSLDRGRVGEQY
few	TRBV18	TRBJ2-7	ASSPGQSSYEQY
NA	TRBV7-8	TRBJ2-1	ATGQRETDNEQF
once	TRBV7-8	TRBJ1-3	ASSLGQNSGNTIY
NA	TRBV5-4	TRBJ2-7	ASSLVGGGTYEQY
few	TRBV7-9	TRBJ1-1	ASETGGHTEAF
NA	TRBV27	TRBJ2-5	ASSPLGLRETQY
NA	TRBV28	TRBJ1-1	ASSPRTGKNTEAF
NA	TRBV5-6	TRBJ1-4	ASSPGRFGEKLF
NA	TRBV2	TRBJ2-5	ASSGQGGETQY
NA	TRBV28	TRBJ2-5	ASSLVGGKETQY
NA	TRBV29-1	TRBJ1-1	SVYGQGAWGNTEAF
once	TRBV5-4	TRBJ1-3	ASSETGVSGNTIY
NA	TRBV9	TRBJ1-2	ASSVDQGPYGYT
NA	TRBV29-1	TRBJ2-5	SVETLGTLQETQY
NA	TRBV7-2	TRBJ2-2	ASSLASREDTGELF
NA	TRBV4-3	NA	ASSQFRGDEQY